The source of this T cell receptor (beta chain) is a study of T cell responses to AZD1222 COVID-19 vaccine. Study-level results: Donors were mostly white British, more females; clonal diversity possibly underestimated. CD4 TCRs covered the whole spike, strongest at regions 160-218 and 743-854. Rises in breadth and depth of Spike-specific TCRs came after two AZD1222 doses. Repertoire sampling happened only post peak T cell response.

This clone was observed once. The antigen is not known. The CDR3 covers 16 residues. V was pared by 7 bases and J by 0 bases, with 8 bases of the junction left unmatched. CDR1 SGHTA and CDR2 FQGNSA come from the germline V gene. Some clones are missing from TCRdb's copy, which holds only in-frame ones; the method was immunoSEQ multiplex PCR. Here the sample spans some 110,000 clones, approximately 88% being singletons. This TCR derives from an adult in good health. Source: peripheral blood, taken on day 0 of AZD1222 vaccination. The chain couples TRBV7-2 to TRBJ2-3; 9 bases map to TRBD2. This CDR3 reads CASTEWLAGSTDTQYF. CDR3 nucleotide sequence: TGTGCCAGCACCGAGTGGCTAGCGGGAAGCACAGATACGCAGTATTTT.